The rows below give T cell receptor beta chains drawn from one sample of a study of blood T cell repertoires in COVID-19. Profiled with immunoSEQ multiplex PCR; TCRdb holds only in-frame clones, not every one. This sample yields some 45,000 clones, of which roughly 92% are seen a single time; roughly 10% belongs to the top ten. The sequencing input was peripheral blood. The source is a man aged 45-60 years with active COVID-19. CDR3s include the opening cysteine and the closing phenylalanine or tryptophan. A D gene is named only where the DNA matches it firmly. Expanded clones get a size class; other rows say once, few or many, or leave the size out.

V: TRBV5-4
size: -
D: -
J: TRBJ2-2
CDR3: CASSPKAQNTGELFF
DNA: TGTGCCAGCAGCCCTAAAGCGCAGAACACCGGGGAGCTGTTTTTT

V: TRBV28
size: -
D: -
J: TRBJ1-4
CDR3: CASSFRSGIEKLFF
DNA: TGTGCCAGCAGTTTTAGATCCGGGATTGAAAAACTGTTTTTT

V: TRBV6-5
size: -
D: -
J: TRBJ1-3
CDR3: CASSPGQLKGTIYF
DNA: TGTGCCAGCAGCCCCGGACAGCTAAAAGGCACCATATATTTT

V: TRBV5-1
size: -
D: -
J: TRBJ2-2
CDR3: CASSLGSYGGELFF
DNA: TGCGCCAGCAGCTTGGGGTCTTACGGCGGGGAGCTGTTTTTT

V: TRBV29-1
size: -
D: TRBD2
J: TRBJ2-7
CDR3: CSVQRDTGEQYF
DNA: TGCAGCGTTCAGCGGGATACGGGGGAGCAGTACTTC

V: TRBV3-1/TRBV3-2
size: -
D: -
J: TRBJ2-2
CDR3: CASSQGLLNTGELFF
DNA: TGTGCCAGCAGCCAAGGGCTGCTGAACACCGGGGAGCTGTTTTTT

V: TRBV5-3
size: -
D: -
J: TRBJ2-7
CDR3: CARSFSAYEQYF
DNA: TGTGCCAGAAGCTTCTCTGCCTACGAGCAGTACTTC

V: TRBV11-2
size: -
D: -
J: TRBJ1-1
CDR3: CASSLRGTTRNTEAFF
DNA: TGTGCCAGCAGCCTGAGGGGGACCACGAGGAACACTGAAGCTTTCTTT

V: TRBV2
size: once
D: -
J: TRBJ2-7
CDR3: CASHKSFSSTYEQYF
DNA: TGTGCCAGCCACAAGTCTTTCTCTTCGACCTACGAGCAGTACTTC

V: TRBV27
size: -
D: -
J: TRBJ2-2
CDR3: CASSLSYTGELFF
DNA: TGTGCCAGCAGTTTATCGTATACCGGGGAGCTGTTTTTT

V: TRBV28
size: once
D: -
J: TRBJ1-2
CDR3: CASSSEQGVYGYTF
DNA: TGTGCCAGCAGTTCCGAACAGGGCGTCTATGGCTACACCTTC

V: TRBV6-5
size: -
D: TRBD1
J: TRBJ1-5
CDR3: CASSRTGGTNQPQHF
DNA: TGTGCCAGCAGTAGGACAGGGGGAACCAATCAGCCCCAGCATTTT

V: TRBV28
size: -
D: -
J: TRBJ1-3
CDR3: CARDDISSGNTIYF
DNA: TGTGCCAGAGACGACATAAGCTCTGGAAACACCATATATTTT

V: TRBV30
size: -
D: TRBD2
J: TRBJ2-1
CDR3: CACGLLAGAGEQFF
DNA: TGTGCCTGTGGGTTACTAGCGGGAGCGGGTGAGCAGTTCTTC

V: TRBV3-1/TRBV3-2
size: -
D: -
J: TRBJ1-2
CDR3: CASSQDPGRGGYTF
DNA: TGTGCCAGCAGCCAAGACCCCGGTAGGGGTGGCTACACCTTC

V: TRBV18
size: -
D: TRBD1
J: TRBJ1-1
CDR3: CASSPNRGLNTEAFF
DNA: TGTGCCAGCTCACCAAACAGGGGACTGAACACTGAAGCTTTCTTT

V: TRBV7-9
size: -
D: -
J: TRBJ2-6
CDR3: CASSPPISGANVLTF
DNA: TGTGCCAGCAGCCCCCCCATCTCTGGGGCCAACGTCCTGACTTTC

V: TRBV19
size: -
D: TRBD1
J: TRBJ1-2
CDR3: CATSGTGAWRGYTF
DNA: TGTGCCACTTCCGGGACAGGGGCTTGGAGAGGCTACACCTTC

V: TRBV5-4
size: -
D: -
J: TRBJ2-2
CDR3: CASSWGGGLRNTGELFF
DNA: TGTGCCAGCAGCTGGGGCGGCGGTCTTCGGAACACCGGGGAGCTGTTTTTT

V: TRBV30
size: -
D: -
J: TRBJ2-3
CDR3: CAWSRRTVSTDTQYF
DNA: TGTGCCTGGAGTAGACGGACAGTTAGCACAGATACGCAGTATTTT

V: TRBV7-9
size: -
D: -
J: TRBJ2-7
CDR3: CASSLLLSEQYF
DNA: TGTGCCAGCAGCCTCCTCCTTTCCGAGCAGTACTTC

V: TRBV20-1
size: -
D: -
J: TRBJ1-5
CDR3: CSASRLAGAGQPQHF
DNA: TGCAGTGCTAGTAGGTTGGCGGGGGCGGGTCAGCCCCAGCATTTT

V: TRBV27
size: -
D: TRBD1
J: TRBJ1-1
CDR3: CASSPLEAGGYTEAFF
DNA: TGTGCCAGCAGTCCCTTAGAGGCAGGGGGCTACACTGAAGCTTTCTTT

V: TRBV2
size: -
D: TRBD2
J: TRBJ2-1
CDR3: CASRGTSGSVGEQFF
DNA: TGTGCCAGCAGGGGGACTAGCGGGAGTGTGGGTGAGCAGTTCTTC

V: TRBV7-3
size: -
D: -
J: TRBJ1-1
CDR3: CASSLTPLGTEAFF
DNA: TGTGCCAGCAGCCTGACTCCTCTTGGGACTGAAGCTTTCTTT

V: TRBV9
size: -
D: TRBD2
J: TRBJ2-5
CDR3: CASSLGASGSRETQYF
DNA: TGTGCCAGCAGCTTAGGGGCTAGCGGGAGTAGGGAGACCCAGTACTTC

V: TRBV11-2
size: -
D: -
J: TRBJ2-7
CDR3: CASNSRSYEQYF
DNA: TGTGCCAGCAATTCTCGCTCCTACGAGCAGTACTTC

V: TRBV3-1/TRBV3-2
size: once
D: TRBD1
J: TRBJ2-7
CDR3: CASSGRLGGFQEQYF
DNA: TGTGCCAGCAGCGGACGCTTAGGGGGCTTTCAAGAGCAGTACTTC

V: TRBV5-1
size: -
D: TRBD1
J: TRBJ1-3
CDR3: CASSTGQGTGNTIYF
DNA: TGCGCCAGCAGCACGGGACAGGGGACGGGAAACACCATATATTTT

V: TRBV19
size: once
D: -
J: TRBJ1-1
CDR3: CASSINREGTEAFF
DNA: TGTGCCAGTAGTATCAACAGGGAGGGTACTGAAGCTTTCTTT

V: TRBV19
size: -
D: -
J: TRBJ2-3
CDR3: CASSIVGTTDTQYF
DNA: TGTGCCAGTAGTATAGTGGGGACAACAGATACGCAGTATTTT

V: TRBV5-5
size: -
D: -
J: TRBJ1-2
CDR3: CASSVDSAGGYTF
DNA: TGTGCCAGCAGCGTAGACAGTGCAGGGGGCTACACCTTC

V: TRBV25-1
size: once
D: TRBD1
J: TRBJ2-1
CDR3: CASSAVLGQGGNEQFF
DNA: TGTGCCAGCAGTGCGGTCCTCGGACAGGGGGGCAATGAGCAGTTCTTC

V: TRBV5-1
size: -
D: TRBD2
J: TRBJ2-7
CDR3: CASSLVAGGNQNEQYF
DNA: TGCGCCAGCAGCTTGGTAGCGGGAGGGAATCAAAACGAGCAGTACTTC

V: TRBV4-1
size: -
D: TRBD2
J: TRBJ2-3
CDR3: CASSQEVSGRADTQYF
DNA: TGCGCCAGCAGCCAAGAAGTAAGCGGGAGGGCAGATACGCAGTATTTT

V: TRBV11-3
size: -
D: TRBD2
J: TRBJ2-7
CDR3: CASQASGAYEQYF
DNA: TGTGCCAGCCAGGCTAGCGGAGCATACGAGCAGTACTTC

V: TRBV30
size: -
D: TRBD2
J: TRBJ2-3
CDR3: CAWSVLSGEGDTQYF
DNA: TGTGCCTGGAGTGTACTTAGCGGGGAAGGAGATACGCAGTATTTT

V: TRBV5-1
size: once
D: -
J: TRBJ1-1
CDR3: CASSLDRSNTEAFF
DNA: TGCGCCAGCAGCTTGGACAGATCTAACACTGAAGCTTTCTTT

V: TRBV2
size: -
D: TRBD1
J: TRBJ2-7
CDR3: CASKRDRGREQYF
DNA: TGTGCCAGCAAAAGGGACAGGGGGCGCGAGCAGTACTTC

V: TRBV6-2/TRBV6-3
size: -
D: TRBD1
J: TRBJ2-7
CDR3: CASSYRDRSSEQYF
DNA: TGTGCCAGCAGTTACCGGGACAGATCTTCCGAGCAGTACTTC

V: TRBV5-1
size: -
D: TRBD1
J: TRBJ1-2
CDR3: CASSDSGTAKGYTF
DNA: TGCGCCAGCAGCGATAGCGGGACAGCAAAAGGCTACACCTTC

V: TRBV30
size: -
D: TRBD1
J: TRBJ2-7
CDR3: CAWSAGTGDHEQYF
DNA: TGTGCCTGGAGCGCCGGGACAGGGGACCACGAGCAGTACTTC

V: TRBV28
size: -
D: -
J: TRBJ2-2
CDR3: CASKAGWETGELFF
DNA: TGTGCCAGCAAGGCAGGGTGGGAAACCGGGGAGCTGTTTTTT

V: TRBV28
size: -
D: -
J: TRBJ2-7
CDR3: CATKGGTSSSYEQYF
DNA: TGTGCCACCAAGGGAGGTACCTCAAGCTCCTACGAGCAGTACTTC

V: TRBV28
size: -
D: -
J: TRBJ1-2
CDR3: CASSRVENYGYTF
DNA: TGTGCCAGCAGTCGGGTGGAGAACTATGGCTACACCTTC

V: TRBV2
size: -
D: TRBD1
J: TRBJ2-1
CDR3: CASSVGQGVYNEQFF
DNA: TGTGCCAGCAGTGTGGGACAGGGGGTATACAATGAGCAGTTCTTC

V: TRBV28
size: -
D: TRBD1
J: TRBJ2-3
CDR3: CASSSMTGRRDTQYF
DNA: TGTGCCAGCAGTTCGATGACAGGGCGACGAGATACGCAGTATTTT

V: TRBV14
size: -
D: -
J: TRBJ1-1
CDR3: CASSQNRVNTEAFF
DNA: TGTGCCAGCAGCCAAAACAGGGTGAACACTGAAGCTTTCTTT

V: TRBV6-2/TRBV6-3
size: -
D: -
J: TRBJ2-1
CDR3: CASSSRRNEQFF
DNA: TGTGCCAGCAGTTCTAGGCGAAATGAGCAGTTCTTC

V: TRBV5-1
size: -
D: TRBD2
J: TRBJ2-2
CDR3: CASSLDLAGTGELFF
DNA: TGCGCCAGCAGCTTGGATCTAGCGGGGACCGGGGAGCTGTTTTTT

V: TRBV5-4
size: -
D: -
J: TRBJ1-1
CDR3: CASSLEGGTEAFF
DNA: TGTGCCAGCAGCTTGGAAGGGGGCACTGAAGCTTTCTTT

V: TRBV9
size: -
D: TRBD2
J: TRBJ2-1
CDR3: CASSTWTSGDEQFF
DNA: TGTGCCAGCAGCACGTGGACTAGTGGGGATGAGCAGTTCTTC

V: TRBV6-5
size: -
D: -
J: TRBJ1-3
CDR3: CAIRSSGNTIYF
DNA: TGTGCCATACGGAGCTCTGGAAACACCATATATTTT

V: TRBV10-3
size: -
D: -
J: TRBJ1-1
CDR3: CAISEPSSRGTEAFF
DNA: TGTGCCATCAGTGAGCCCTCCTCTCGGGGCACTGAAGCTTTCTTT

V: TRBV3-1/TRBV3-2
size: once
D: -
J: TRBJ2-2
CDR3: CASSLQGTGELFF
DNA: TGTGCCAGCAGCTTACAGGGCACCGGGGAGCTGTTTTTT